This T cell receptor (beta chain) stems from a study of blood T cell repertoires in COVID-19. V was pared by 3 bases and J by 11 bases, with 22 bases between. Per germline, CDR1 MDHEN and CDR2 SYDVKM. The CDR3 totals 15 residues. Clones were read by immunoSEQ multiplex PCR, and TCRdb kept only the in-frame ones, dropping some. Among about 95,000 clones listed, approximately 80% were seen once. This receptor was obtained from a human donor in a cohort sampled during active COVID-19. The sample was peripheral blood. The V gene is TRBV28, the J gene TRBJ1-1, with a possible D match to TRBD1 (5 bases). In DNA, the CDR3 is TGTGCCAGCAGTTTCGATCGTTTGGGCCCTGGGGGGGCTTTCTTT. Its protein is CASSFDRLGPGGAFF. The full variable domain, in which reference TRBV28 and TRBJ1-1 provide the parts outside the CDR3, is DVKVTQSSRYLVKRTGEKVFLECVQDMDHENMFWYRQDPGLGLRLIYFSYDVKMKEKGDIPEGYSVSREKKERFSLILESASTNQTSMYLCASSFDRLGPGGAFFGQGTRLTVV.